The clone carrying this T cell receptor (beta chain) has just one count. This record belongs to a study of blood T cell repertoires in COVID-19. The cohort comprised adults aged about 18 to 100 years residing in under 30 US areas. Recovery among Cohort 3 donors was established by two negative PCRs, clearance, or symptom resolution. The CDR3 spans 13 residues. The V gene lost 6 bases and the J gene lost 1 base, with 9 bases spanning the gap. The germline V gene has CDR1 SNHLY and CDR2 FYNNEI. Sequencing was performed with immunoSEQ multiplex PCR; in TCRdb, only in-frame clones are kept and a portion is missing. Here the sample spans some 160,000 clones, around 85% being singletons.

The TCR sequence derives from a woman in her forties who had recovered from COVID-19. This rearrangement joins TRBV2 to TRBJ1-1, with a possible D match to TRBD1 (6 bases). Specimen: PBMCs or T cells enriched from blood (not recorded which). Written as DNA, the CDR3 is TGTGCCAGCAGGAGGGACACGAACACTGAAGCTTTCTTT. This translates into CASRRDTNTEAFF.